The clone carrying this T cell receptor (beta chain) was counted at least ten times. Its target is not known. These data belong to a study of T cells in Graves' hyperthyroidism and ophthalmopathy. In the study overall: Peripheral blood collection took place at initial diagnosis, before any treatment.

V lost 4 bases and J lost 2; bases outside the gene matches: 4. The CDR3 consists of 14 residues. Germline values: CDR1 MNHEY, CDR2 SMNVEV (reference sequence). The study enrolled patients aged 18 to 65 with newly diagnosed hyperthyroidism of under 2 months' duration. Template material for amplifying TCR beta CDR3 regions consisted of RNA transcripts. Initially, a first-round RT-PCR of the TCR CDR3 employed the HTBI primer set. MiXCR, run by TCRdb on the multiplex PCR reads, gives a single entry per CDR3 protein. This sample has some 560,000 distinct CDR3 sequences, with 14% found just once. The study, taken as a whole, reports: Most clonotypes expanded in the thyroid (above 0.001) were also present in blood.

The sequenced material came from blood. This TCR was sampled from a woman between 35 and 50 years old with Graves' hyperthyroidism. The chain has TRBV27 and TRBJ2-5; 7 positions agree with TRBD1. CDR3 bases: TGTGCCAGCAGTTCGAAGACAGGGCAAGAGACCCAGTACTTC. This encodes CASSSKTGQETQYF.